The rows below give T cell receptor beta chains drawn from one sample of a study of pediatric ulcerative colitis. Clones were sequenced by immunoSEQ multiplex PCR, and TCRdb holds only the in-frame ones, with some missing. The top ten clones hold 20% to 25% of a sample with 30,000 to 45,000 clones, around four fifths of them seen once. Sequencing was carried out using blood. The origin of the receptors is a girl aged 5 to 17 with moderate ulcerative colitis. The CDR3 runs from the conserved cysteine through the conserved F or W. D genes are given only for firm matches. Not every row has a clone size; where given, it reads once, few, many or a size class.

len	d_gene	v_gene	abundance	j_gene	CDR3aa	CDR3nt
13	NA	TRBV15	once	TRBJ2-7	CATSRDLLYEQYF	TGTGCCACCAGCAGAGACCTTCTTTACGAGCAGTACTTC
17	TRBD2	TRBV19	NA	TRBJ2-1	CASSFHSGGSSYNEQFF	TGTGCCAGTAGTTTCCACAGCGGGGGTAGCTCCTACAATGAGCAGTTCTTC
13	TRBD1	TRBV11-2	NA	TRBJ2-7	CASSRQGLYEQYF	TGTGCCAGCAGCCGACAGGGTTTATACGAGCAGTACTTC
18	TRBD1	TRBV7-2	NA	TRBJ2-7	CASSLAPLGQGGFSGTHF	TGTGCCAGCAGCTTAGCACCATTGGGACAGGGGGGATTTAGCGGGACCCACTTC
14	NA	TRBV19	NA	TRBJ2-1	CASSQPATHLEQFF	TGTGCCAGTAGTCAACCAGCGACTCATTTAGAGCAGTTCTTC
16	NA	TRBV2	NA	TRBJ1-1	CASSREAGGGGTEAFF	TGTGCCAGCAGCCGCGAGGCAGGCGGCGGAGGCACTGAAGCTTTCTTT
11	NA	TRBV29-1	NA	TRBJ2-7	CSVGERYEQYF	TGCAGCGTTGGCGAGCGGTACGAGCAGTACTTC
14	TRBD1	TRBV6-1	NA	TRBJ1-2	CASSEAMAGGGYTF	TGTGCCAGCAGTGAAGCTATGGCAGGGGGTGGCTACACCTTC
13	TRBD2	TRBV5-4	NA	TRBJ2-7	CASSPPGGYEQYF	TGTGCCAGCAGCCCCCCGGGGGGCTACGAGCAGTACTTC
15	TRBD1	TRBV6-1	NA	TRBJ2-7	CASSVGTAISYEQYF	TGTGCCAGCAGCGTGGGGACAGCCATTTCCTACGAGCAGTACTTC